Below, 22 T cell receptor beta chains from the same sample are listed, as sequenced in a study of OX40 agonist ivuxolimab in advanced cancers. Sequenced by immunoSEQ multiplex PCR; TCRdb stores in-frame clones only, minus some. The sample contains 70,000 or so clones, 70% to 90% of which appear only once. This specimen was CD4+ or CD8+ T cells sorted from blood, taken in a trial of the OX40 agonist ivuxolimab. These TCRs come from an adult with an advanced solid tumor such as melanoma, head and neck, liver or kidney cancer.

V is TRBV19 and J is TRBJ2-1; D remains unclear. The CDR3 runs to 15 residues. CDR1 is LNHDA, CDR2 SQIVND, per germline (reference sequence). Trimming cost V 6 bases and J 0 bases, with 12 bases left between them. The CDR3 bases are TGTGCCAGTAGCGGATCCGAGAGCTCCTACAATGAGCAGTTCTTC. Its protein product is CASSGSESSYNEQFF. Full variable domain (remainder filled in from reference TRBV19 and TRBJ2-1): DGGITQSPKYLFRKEGQNVTLSCEQNLNHDAMYWYRQDPGQGLRLIYYSQIVNDFQKGDIAEGYSVSREKKESFPLTVTSAQKNPTAFYLCASSGSESSYNEQFFGPGTRLTVL.

The CDR3 DNA follows: TGTGCCAGCAGTTTAAACGGACAGGGCAATCAGCCCCAGCATTTT. Amino acids: CASSLNGQGNQPQHF. This chain links TRBV27 with TRBJ1-5; 7 bases are shared with TRBD1. Germline V gene data show CDR1 as MNHEY and CDR2 as SMNVEV (reference sequence). This CDR3 contains 15 residues. The V and J ends lost 2 bases and 2 bases, in that order; junction bases with no gene match: 3.

This clone was seen a handful of times. This chain's CDR3 is CASSPRTGDIYEQYF. CDR3 in DNA: TGCGCCAGCAGCCCCCGGACAGGGGACATCTACGAGCAGTACTTC. This sequence joins TRBV4-3 and TRBJ2-7; the match to TRBD1 covers 9 bases. The CDR3 consists of 15 residues. CDR1 is LGHNA, CDR2 YSLEER, per germline. The ends lost 4 bases at V and 3 bases at J; junction bases unmatched: 7.

The chain has TRBV18 and TRBJ2-1, with D perhaps given as TRBD1 or TRBD2 (5 bases each). V gave up 2 bases and J gave up 5 bases, with 13 bases separating them. CDR1 is KGHSH and CDR2 is LQKENI in the germline V gene. CDR3 size: 15 residues. The DNA of the CDR3 is TGTGCCAGCTCACCAGGGAGCAGGGTGAACAATGAGCAGTTCTTC. Amino acids: CASSPGSRVNNEQFF.

This chain joins TRBV5-1 and TRBJ1-1, with D perhaps matching TRBD1 (5 bases). Germline V lookup: CDR1 SGHRS, CDR2 YFSETQ. Between the trimmed V and J ends, which lost 0 bases and 1 base, there was a span of 13 bases. The CDR3 is 16 residues long. The CDR3 protein is CASSLAVAGRNTEAFF. The CDR3 region has the DNA TGCGCCAGCAGCTTGGCCGTGGCAGGGCGGAACACTGAAGCTTTCTTT.

This clone was detected only once. J is TRBJ2-7 and V is TRBV28; D may be TRBD1 (6 bases). Germline V gives CDR1 MDHEN, CDR2 SYDVKM. The CDR3 runs 16 residues. Trimming removed 7 bases at V and 7 bases at J, with 26 bases between. The CDR3 reads CASTQAPGAGGREQYF. CDR3 DNA: TGTGCCAGCACCCAGGCCCCAGGGGCCGGTGGGCGAGAGCAGTACTTC.

The rearrangement joins TRBV29-1 to TRBJ2-2, with TRBD1 matching over 9 bases. The germline V gene encodes CDR1 SQVTM and CDR2 ANQGSEA. The length of the CDR3 is 14 residues. V was clipped by 4 bases and J by 2 bases; unmatched bases: 2. This CDR3 reads CSVGGQGNTGELFF. In DNA form, the CDR3 reads TGCAGCGTTGGGGGACAGGGTAACACCGGGGAGCTGTTTTTT.

The V and J genes are TRBV18 and TRBJ2-2; TRBD1 agrees at 7 bases. The CDR3 is 17 amino acids. The germline V gene encodes CDR1 KGHSH and CDR2 LQKENI. The J segment lost 0 bases and the V segment lost 4 bases, leaving 8 bases of the junction unmatched. The CDR3 DNA is TGTGCCAGCTCACTCAGGACAGGCCTCTCGAACACCGGGGAGCTGTTTTTT. Encoded protein: CASSLRTGLSNTGELFF.

This chain links TRBV5-1 with TRBJ1-5, with 7 positions matching TRBD1. The CDR3 has 16 residues. Germline assignment: CDR1 SGHRS and CDR2 YFSETQ. With V trimmed by 2 bases and J by 0 bases, 5 bases remained unmatched. CDR3 DNA: TGCGCCAGCAGCTTCCGGACAGGAGTTAGCAATCAGCCCCAGCATTTT. It codes for CASSFRTGVSNQPQHF.

V usage is TRBV5-4 and J usage is TRBJ2-3; D is ambiguous. Germline lookup yields CDR1 SGHNT and CDR2 YYREEE (reference sequence). This CDR3 contains 13 residues. Trimming removed 4 bases from V and 1 base from J, with 7 bases in between. The CDR3 DNA follows: TGTGCCAGCAGCGGCCGGGGCACAGATACGCAGTATTTT. Translated, it gives CASSGRGTDTQYF.

This rearrangement joins TRBV9 to TRBJ2-2, with 10 bases matching TRBD2. V was pared by 0 bases and J by 8 bases, with 10 bases of the junction left unmatched. Germline V gene data show CDR1 as SGDLS and CDR2 as YYNGEE. The CDR3 covers 17 residues. CDR3 sequence reads: CASSVVGASGSGGELFF. Written as DNA, the CDR3 is TGTGCCAGCAGCGTAGTTGGGGCTAGCGGGAGCGGAGGGGAGCTGTTTTTT.

About this clone itself: Other nucleotide sequences from this sample produce the same CDR3. The chain carries TRBV29-1 and TRBJ1-1; no firm D call. From germline, CDR1 is SQVTM and CDR2 ANQGSEA. V dropped 4 bases and J dropped 9 bases, with 9 bases sitting between them. The CDR3 length is 10 residues. The CDR3 loop is CSVVSTKAFF. DNA of the CDR3: TGCAGCGTTGTATCCACGAAAGCTTTCTTT.

V and J are TRBV7-6 and TRBJ1-5, with D possibly matching TRBD1 (5 bases). V lost 8 bases to trimming and J lost 8 bases, with 16 bases between them. Germline V gene data show CDR1 as SGHVS and CDR2 as FNYEAQ. This CDR3 is 13 amino acids long. The DNA of the CDR3 is TGTGCCAGCGCCGGGACTGGGGGGGAGCCCCAGCATTTT. Its translation: CASAGTGGEPQHF.

The chain combines TRBV5-1 with TRBJ1-4, with 9 bases fitting TRBD1. Germline CDR1 and CDR2: SGHRS and YFSETQ. The ends lost 6 bases at V and 7 bases at J; junction bases unmatched: 13. The CDR3 spans 16 residues. The CDR3 here is CASTSWPGQGPEKLFF. The CDR3 nucleotides are TGCGCCAGCACCTCTTGGCCGGGACAGGGACCTGAAAAACTGTTTTTT. Combining the CDR3 with reference TRBV5-1 and TRBJ1-4 gives the whole variable domain KAGVTQTPRYLIKTRGQQVTLSCSPISGHRSVSWYQQTPGQGLQFLFEYFSETQRNKGNFPGRFSGRQFSNSRSEMNVSTLELGDSALYLCASTSWPGQGPEKLFFGSGTQLSVL.

The chain couples TRBV4-3 to TRBJ1-2; perhaps TRBD1 as D (5 bases). The ends were cut back, 0 bases at V and 4 bases at J, with 15 bases in the middle. Germline V gene lookup returns CDR1 LGHNA and CDR2 YSLEER. The CDR3 extends over 16 amino acids. The CDR3 region is CASSQDRLAGGYGYTF. In DNA form, the CDR3 reads TGCGCCAGCAGCCAAGACAGGCTAGCCGGGGGCTATGGCTACACCTTC.

This chain connects TRBV10-3 to TRBJ2-7; weak D call: TRBD1 (5 bases). This CDR3 comprises 16 residues. With 0 bases removed from V and 5 bases from J, the gap between germline ends came to 17 bases. The germline CDR1 and CDR2 sequences are ENHRY and SYGVKD. CDR3 sequence: CAISESRTPLENEQYF. In DNA, the CDR3 is TGTGCCATCAGTGAGTCGAGGACACCTCTCGAGAACGAGCAGTACTTC.

This clone came up once. The V call is TRBV19, the J call TRBJ2-2; D possibly corresponds to TRBD1 (6 bases). CDR1 LNHDA and CDR2 SQIVND come from the germline V gene (reference sequence). Trimming removed 7 bases at V and 1 base at J, with 13 bases between. The CDR3 totals 15 residues. CDR3 bases: TGTGCCAGTACAGGACAGATACTGAACACCGGGGAGCTGTTTTTT. This translates into CASTGQILNTGELFF.

The chain recombines TRBV11-3 with TRBJ2-2, with 11 bases matching TRBD1. With V trimmed by 1 base and J by 10 bases, 5 bases remained unmatched. CDR1 and CDR2 (germline): SGHNT, YENEEA. This CDR3 has 15 residues. CDR3 region: CASSLVGTGGEELFF. The CDR3 coding sequence is TGTGCCAGCAGCTTAGTTGGGACAGGGGGAGAGGAGCTGTTTTTT.

The V call is TRBV4-1, the J call TRBJ2-7; 7 bases align to TRBD2. Unmatched junction bases numbered 2, after V lost 0 bases and J lost 3 bases. The CDR3 is 14 residues long. CDR1 and CDR2 from the germline V gene are MGHRA and YSYEKL. The CDR3: CASSQDERGYEQYF. The CDR3 DNA reads as TGCGCCAGCAGCCAAGATGAGCGGGGCTACGAGCAGTACTTC.

In this sample, this clone turned up a few times. V and J are TRBV7-9 and TRBJ1-5; D ambiguous. V was pared by 8 bases and J by 5 bases, with 7 bases between. This CDR3 has 11 amino acids. Germline V gene lookup returns CDR1 SEHNR and CDR2 FQNEAQ (reference sequence). The chain's CDR3 is CASGGDQPQHF. CDR3 sequence (DNA): TGTGCCAGCGGCGGGGATCAGCCCCAGCATTTT.

The CDR3 DNA is TGTGCCAGCAGTTATAGGGGACCTAGGGGAGAGACCCAGTACTTC. Its translation: CASSYRGPRGETQYF. The chain combines TRBV6-5 with TRBJ2-5; tentatively, D is TRBD1 or TRBD2 (5 bases each). CDR1 and CDR2 (germline): MNHEY, SVGAGI. CDR3 length equals 15 residues. V was pared by 3 bases and J by 4 bases, with 15 bases between.

The CDR3 nucleotides are TGCGCCAGCAGCCGAGGGGACATGAACACTGAAGCTTTCTTT. This translates into CASSRGDMNTEAFF. The rearrangement links TRBV4-3 to TRBJ1-1, with D maybe TRBD1 (6 bases). In germline, CDR1 is LGHNA, CDR2 YSLEER. The CDR3 spans 14 residues. V lost 4 bases and J lost 0, with 9 bases in between.